A single sample gave rise to the 6 T cell receptor beta chains below, sequenced in a study of STAT5B mutations in CD4+ large granular lymphocyte leukemia. Libraries were prepared by immunoSEQ multiplex PCR; TCRdb keeps only in-frame clonotypes and omits some of them. The sample lists approximately 40,000 clones, approximately 80% occurring once. Sequenced sample: CD4+ T cells from blood buffy coats. These receptors were obtained from a human donor in good health.

This chain joins TRBV5-1 and TRBJ2-1; D is perhaps TRBD2 (6 bases). CDR1 SGHRS and CDR2 YFSETQ come from the germline V gene. Trimming took off 4 bases at V and 0 bases at J, with 14 bases between the two ends. The CDR3 has 16 amino acids. CDR3 in amino acids: CASSKGLLSSYNEQFF. DNA for the CDR3: TGCGCCAGCAGCAAGGGACTCCTGAGCTCCTACAATGAGCAGTTCTTC.

This clone was seen a single time. The chain employs TRBV11-2 and TRBJ2-1; 7 nucleotides agree with TRBD1. The V gene end was trimmed by 5 bases and the J gene end by 3 bases; junction bases not matched to a gene: 7. Germline loops: CDR1 SGHAT, CDR2 FQNNGV. CDR3 length: 15 residues. In DNA, the CDR3 is TGTGCCAGCAGCCAGGGACAGACCTACTACAATGAGCAGTTCTTC. Its protein product is CASSQGQTYYNEQFF.

V is TRBV19 and J is TRBJ1-4, with 9 nucleotides matching TRBD1. The V and J ends lost 6 bases and 7 bases, in that order; junction bases with no gene match: 6. The CDR3 totals 14 residues. Germline V CDR1 and CDR2: LNHDA, SQIVND (reference sequence). For the CDR3, the DNA is TGTGCCAGTAGGGCCGGACAGGGGACTGAAAAACTGTTTTTT. It translates to CASRAGQGTEKLFF.

The V gene is TRBV30, the J gene TRBJ1-1; no clear D gene. The CDR3 consists of 13 residues. Germline V gene data show CDR1 as GTSNPN and CDR2 as SVGIG (reference sequence). The germline V and J ends were trimmed by 0 bases and 1 base, with 6 bases remaining between them. The CDR3: CAWSVYTNTEAFF. As DNA, the CDR3 is TGTGCCTGGAGTGTGTATACGAACACTGAAGCTTTCTTT.

This rearrangement joins TRBV2 to TRBJ2-5; D perhaps matches TRBD1 (5 bases). The germline V gene encodes CDR1 SNHLY and CDR2 FYNNEI. This CDR3 has 15 residues. The V end was cut by 5 bases, the J end by 2 bases, with 15 bases between. The CDR3 bases are TGTGCCAGCAGTAGATTCGACAGAAGACAAGAGACCCAGTACTTC. This encodes CASSRFDRRQETQYF.

V gene TRBV6-1 combines with J gene TRBJ1-1; D unclear. The CDR3 totals 12 residues. Trimming pared 6 bases from V and 1 base from J, leaving 6 bases between. CDR1 and CDR2 from the germline V gene are MNHNS and SASEGT. The CDR3: CASSRGNTEAFF. In DNA form, the CDR3 reads TGTGCCAGCAGCCGAGGGAACACTGAAGCTTTCTTT.